These T cell receptor beta chains were read from a single sample in a study of T cells in Graves' hyperthyroidism and ophthalmopathy. TCRdb re-derived calls from the multiplex PCR reads in MiXCR, one entry per CDR3 protein. The repertoire includes 610,000 or so distinct CDR3 sequences, roughly 50% of them detected once, and about 7.8% sits in the top ten. The sequenced material came from peripheral blood or thyroid tissue (not recorded which). All receptors come from a woman aged 18-29 years with Graves' hyperthyroidism. Each CDR3 is given with its conserved first and last residue. D genes are given only for firm matches. Where a row states a size, it is once, few, many or the class of an expanded clone; other rows omit it.

TRBD1,few,TRBV29-1,TRBJ2-7,CSVEATSGQGIIYEQYF,TGCAGCGTTGAAGCGACCTCAGGACAGGGGATAATCTACGAGCAGTACTTC
TRBD1,medium-sized,TRBV24-1,TRBJ2-5,CATSDPGQVVETQYF,TGTGCCACCAGTGACCCCGGACAGGTGGTCGAGACCCAGTACTTC
.,few,TRBV20-1,TRBJ2-1,CSAPDNDWNEQFF,TGCAGTGCTCCCGACAATGATTGGAATGAGCAGTTCTTC
.,many,TRBV5-1,TRBJ1-1,CASSSLEFTEAFF,TGCGCCAGCAGCTCCCTGGAATTCACTGAAGCTTTCTTT
.,.,TRBV20-1,TRBJ2-3,CSARGLTPDTQYF,TGCAGTGCTAGAGGACTAACGCCAGATACGCAGTATTTT
TRBD2,.,TRBV24-1,TRBJ2-1,CATSDPGLAGANEQFF,TGTGCCACCAGTGATCCGGGACTAGCGGGAGCGAATGAGCAGTTCTTC
TRBD2,.,TRBV4-1,TRBJ2-7,CASSQEGGDLYEQYF,TGCGCCAGCAGCCAAGAGGGAGGGGATCTCTACGAGCAGTACTTC
.,.,TRBV29-1,TRBJ2-3,CSVRRGGNEQYF,TGCAGCGTTAGGCGTGGGGGAAATGAGCAGTATTTT
TRBD1,.,TRBV5-1,TRBJ1-2,CASSLEGQGANYGYTF,TGCGCCAGCAGCTTGGAGGGACAGGGGGCAAACTATGGCTACACCTTC
.,.,TRBV7-9,TRBJ2-5,CASTVRAGLRGETQYF,TGTGCCAGCACCGTCCGGGCAGGGCTAAGGGGAGAGACCCAGTACTTC
.,many,TRBV12-3/TRBV12-4,TRBJ2-5,CASSSPFSQRETQYF,TGTGCCAGCAGTTCGCCGTTCAGCCAAAGGGAGACCCAGTACTTC
.,once,TRBV29-1,TRBJ2-5,CSAAENSNQPQYF,TGCAGCGCTGCGGAGAATAGCAATCAGCCCCAGTACTTC
.,.,TRBV7-3,TRBJ1-5,CASSFSPGGTFSNQPQHF,TGTGCCAGCAGCTTTTCCCCGGGAGGAACCTTTAGCAATCAGCCCCAGCATTTT
.,many,TRBV7-8,TRBJ1-2,CASSQGRANYGYTF,TGTGCCAGCAGCCAAGGACGGGCCAACTATGGCTACACCTTC
TRBD1,.,TRBV11-3,TRBJ2-5,CASSLRDRARSHRGETQYF,TGTGCCAGCAGCTTACGCGACAGGGCTCGGTCTCACCGGGGAGAGACCCAGTACTTC
.,.,TRBV12-3/TRBV12-4,TRBJ1-3,CARSLGNTIYF,TGTGCCCGCAGTTTGGGAAACACCATATATTTT
.,.,TRBV6-1,TRBJ1-6,CASSLGQYNSPLHF,TGTGCCAGCAGCCTCGGACAGTATAATTCACCCCTCCACTTT
.,.,TRBV5-1,TRBJ1-6,CASSVGGDGSPLHF,TGCGCCAGCAGCGTGGGAGGGGATGGTTCACCCCTCCACTTT
TRBD1,many,TRBV20-1,TRBJ2-7,CSARDRRAYEQYF,TGCAGTGCACGGGACAGGAGAGCCTACGAGCAGTACTTC
.,.,TRBV7-9,TRBJ1-1,CASSSAGRGAFF,TGTGCCAGCAGCTCCGCCGGTCGAGGAGCTTTCTTT
TRBD1,.,TRBV19,TRBJ2-3,CASSDLRGDTQYF,TGTGCCAGTAGTGATCTCAGGGGGGATACGCAGTATTTT
TRBD1,.,TRBV20-1,TRBJ2-1,CSAREAGDSYYNEQFF,TGCAGTGCTAGAGAGGCCGGGGACAGCTACTACAATGAGCAGTTCTTC
.,.,TRBV7-8,TRBJ1-1,CASSLGDSVNDAFF,TGTGCCAGCAGCTTGGGGGATTCAGTGAATGATGCTTTCTTT
.,.,TRBV24-1,TRBJ1-1,CATSRGLNTEAFF,TGTGCCACCAGCAGGGGCTTGAACACTGAAGCTTTCTTT
.,.,TRBV5-1,TRBJ2-5,CASSLEGLSETQYF,TGCGCCAGCAGCTTGGAGGGGTTAAGTGAGACCCAGTACTTC
.,.,TRBV7-8,TRBJ2-3,CASSGTSLSTDTQYF,TGTGCCAGCAGCGGGACGAGTCTAAGCACAGATACGCAGTATTTT
.,few,TRBV4-1,TRBJ1-5,CASSQGVFFYDQPQHF,TGCGCCAGCAGCCAAGGGGTCTTCTTTTACGATCAGCCCCAGCATTTT
.,.,TRBV2,TRBJ2-3,CASRPRDGYTDTQYF,TGTGCCAGCAGACCCCGGGACGGATACACAGATACGCAGTATTTT
TRBD1,.,TRBV11-2,TRBJ2-5,CASSQDETGGGVETQYF,TGTGCCAGCAGCCAAGATGAGACAGGGGGTGGTGTGGAGACCCAGTACTTC
.,many,TRBV7-9,TRBJ1-1,CASSLAAGTEAFF,TGCGCCAGCAGCTTGGCAGCGGGCACTGAAGCTTTCTTT
TRBD1,many,TRBV6-6,TRBJ2-7,CASSSRGTGSYEQYF,TGTGCCAGCAGTTCGCGCGGGACAGGATCCTACGAGCAGTACTTC
TRBD1,.,TRBV29-1,TRBJ1-5,CSSRTGVGQPQHF,TGCAGCTCACGGACAGGGGTGGGTCAGCCCCAGCATTTT
.,.,TRBV6-1,TRBJ2-5,CASSELPKYF,TGTGCCAGCAGTGAATTACCTAAGTACTTC
TRBD1,many,TRBV20-1,TRBJ2-5,CSARRTGGKETQYF,TGCAGTGCTAGGCGGACAGGGGGTAAAGAGACCCAGTACTTC
TRBD1,.,TRBV7-2,TRBJ1-1,CASSSGGTGSMNTEAFF,TGTGCCAGCAGTTCAGGCGGGACAGGGAGCATGAACACTGAAGCTTTCTTT
TRBD2,many,TRBV7-2,TRBJ2-6,CASSPGLAEDWGANVLTF,TGTGCCAGCAGCCCGGGACTAGCGGAAGATTGGGGGGCCAACGTCCTGACTTTC
.,.,TRBV19,TRBJ2-1,CASSTPNAGEQFF,TGTGCCAGTAGTACTCCGAATGCGGGGGAGCAGTTCTTC
.,few,TRBV30,TRBJ2-7,CAWTPAGASSYEQYF,TGTGCCTGGACCCCCGCGGGCGCCAGCTCCTACGAGCAGTACTTC
.,many,TRBV20-1,TRBJ1-3,CSATPPGSRGNTIYF,TGCAGTGCTACACCCCCGGGATCGAGAGGAAACACCATATATTTT
TRBD1,many,TRBV7-9,TRBJ2-7,CASSLGTGMNEQYF,TGTGCCAGCAGCTTAGGGACAGGGATGAACGAGCAGTACTTC
TRBD1,.,TRBV20-1,TRBJ1-1,CSANPVQGMVTEAFF,TGCAGTGCTAACCCAGTACAGGGGATGGTCACTGAAGCTTTCTTT
.,many,TRBV5-6,TRBJ1-6,CASSSDRYNSPLHF,TGTGCCAGCAGCTCGGACAGATATAATTCACCCCTCCACTTT
.,once,TRBV7-8,TRBJ1-1,CASTRALRNTEAFF,TGTGCCAGCACCCGAGCTTTGAGGAACACTGAAGCTTTCTTT
.,many,TRBV2,TRBJ1-6,CACNRQADNSPLHF,TGTGCCTGCAACAGACAGGCGGATAATTCACCCCTCCACTTT
.,few,TRBV4-3,TRBJ1-4,CASSQEPGGNEKLFF,TGCGCCAGCAGCCAAGAGCCGGGTGGTAATGAAAAACTGTTTTTT
.,.,TRBV20-1,TRBJ1-1,CSASGGKAGNTEAFF,TGCAGTGCTAGTGGAGGGAAGGCTGGAAACACTGAAGCTTTCTTT
TRBD2,many,TRBV7-8,TRBJ2-3,CASSVTSGRPDTQYF,TGTGCCAGCAGCGTGACTAGCGGGAGACCAGATACGCAGTATTTT
.,many,TRBV20-1,TRBJ2-7,CSARDGGGTYEQYF,TGCAGTGCTAGAGATGGAGGCGGGACCTACGAGCAGTACTTC